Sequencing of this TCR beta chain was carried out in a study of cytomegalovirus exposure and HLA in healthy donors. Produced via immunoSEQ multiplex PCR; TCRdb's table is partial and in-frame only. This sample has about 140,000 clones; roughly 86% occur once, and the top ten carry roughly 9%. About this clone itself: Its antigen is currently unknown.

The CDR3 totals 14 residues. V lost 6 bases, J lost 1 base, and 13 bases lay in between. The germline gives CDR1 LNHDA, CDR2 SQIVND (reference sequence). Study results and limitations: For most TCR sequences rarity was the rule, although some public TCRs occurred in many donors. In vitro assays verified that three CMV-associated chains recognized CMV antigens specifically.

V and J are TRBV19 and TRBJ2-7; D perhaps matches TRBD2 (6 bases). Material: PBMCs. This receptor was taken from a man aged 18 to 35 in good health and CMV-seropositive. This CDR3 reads CASSSPGTSYEQYF. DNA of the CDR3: TGTGCCAGTAGCAGCCCCGGGACTTCCTACGAGCAGTACTTC.